The 29 T cell receptor beta chains reported below all come from one sample, sequenced in a study of T cell responses to AZD1222 COVID-19 vaccine. Produced via immunoSEQ multiplex PCR; TCRdb's table is partial and in-frame only. The sample has over 100,000 clones, more than 75% seen once. The specimen comprised peripheral blood, sampled 28 days after the second AZD1222 dose. These receptors were taken from an adult who received the AZD1222 COVID-19 vaccine.

This clone was observed a single time. The chain combines TRBV5-6 with TRBJ2-3; TRBD1 agrees at 9 bases. Trimming at V came to 1 base and at J to 12 bases, leaving 9 bases not matched to a gene. Per germline, CDR1 SGHDT and CDR2 YYEEEE. The CDR3 loop spans 14 amino acids. This chain's CDR3 is CASSLFYETGGQYF. In DNA, the CDR3 is TGTGCCAGCAGCTTGTTTTATGAGACAGGGGGACAGTATTTT.

The rearrangement links TRBV4-2 to TRBJ2-7; D call uncertain. Trimming pared 1 base from V and 2 bases from J, leaving 12 bases between. The germline V gene has CDR1 LGHNA and CDR2 YNFKEQ. The CDR3 has 15 residues. The CDR3 DNA reads as TGTGCCAGCAGCCAAGGAAGGTTCGATGCCTACGAGCAGTACTTC. It encodes CASSQGRFDAYEQYF.

J is TRBJ1-1 and V is TRBV10-2; D ambiguous. The V gene's germline CDR1 is WSHSY and CDR2 SAAADI. CDR3 length: 12 amino acids. V was shortened by 8 bases and J by 0 bases, with 7 bases between the two germline ends. The CDR3 here is CASRWMNTEAFF. CDR3 coding DNA: TGCGCCAGCCGTTGGATGAACACTGAAGCTTTCTTT.

J is TRBJ1-2 and V is TRBV6-4; D is undetermined. This CDR3 spans 13 amino acids. The germline V gene has CDR1 MRHNA and CDR2 SNTAGT. Trimming cost V 2 bases and J 8 bases, with 12 bases left between them. The CDR3 DNA reads as TGTGCCAGCAGTGACGGGGAAGAGTGGGGCTACACCTTC. This encodes CASSDGEEWGYTF.

This CDR3 is CAWKRTVSQETQYF. The CDR3 bases are TGTGCCTGGAAAAGAACAGTCAGTCAAGAGACCCAGTACTTC. This chain joins TRBV30 and TRBJ2-5; D unclear. V was shortened by 4 bases and J by 2 bases, with 14 bases between the two germline ends. CDR3 length: 14 amino acids. The germline V gene has CDR1 GTSNPN and CDR2 SVGIG (reference sequence).

The chain couples TRBV30 to TRBJ1-1; D not resolved. Germline CDR1 and CDR2: GTSNPN and SVGIG (reference sequence). The ends were cut back, 0 bases at V and 1 base at J, with 15 bases in the middle. CDR3 length: 16 amino acids. CDR3 sequence reads: CAWSVGRVRGNTEAFF. The CDR3 DNA follows: TGTGCCTGGAGTGTGGGTCGGGTGCGGGGGAACACTGAAGCTTTCTTT. Using reference TRBV30 and TRBJ1-1 for the parts outside the CDR3, the full variable domain is SQTIHQWPATLVQPVGSPLSLECTVEGTSNPNLYWYRQAAGRGLQLLFYSVGIGQISSEVPQNLSASRPQDRQFILSSKKLLLSDSGFYLCAWSVGRVRGNTEAFFGQGTRLTVV.

The rearrangement links TRBV29-1 to TRBJ1-2, with a possible D match to TRBD1 (5 bases). The CDR3 is made up of 11 amino acids. Between the trimmed V and J ends, which lost 4 bases and 7 bases, there was a span of 10 bases. Germline CDR1 is SQVTM and CDR2 is ANQGSEA. The DNA of the CDR3 is TGCAGCGTTGCTGGGGGACCTGGCTACACCTTC. This codes for CSVAGGPGYTF.

The V and J genes are TRBV18 and TRBJ1-2, with 7 bases fitting TRBD1. The CDR3 length is 14 residues. With 3 bases clipped from V and 8 bases from J, the junction kept 9 bases outside the gene matches. Per germline, CDR1 KGHSH and CDR2 LQKENI. Here the CDR3 DNA reads TGTGCCAGCTCACCGAGGCGGCAGGGGGACGGCTACACCTTC. This encodes CASSPRRQGDGYTF.

The gene calls are TRBV27 and TRBJ2-1, with 13 bases matching TRBD2. This CDR3 contains 17 residues. The trim removed 3 bases at V and 10 bases at J, leaving 12 bases unmatched. The germline CDR1 and CDR2 sequences are MNHEY and SMNVEV (reference sequence). The chain's CDR3 is CASSFPWTSGSGGEQFF. The CDR3 bases are TGTGCCAGCAGTTTCCCCTGGACTAGCGGGAGTGGGGGCGAGCAGTTCTTC.

The CDR3 here is CASSLPGGPQHF. The CDR3 DNA sequence: TGTGCCAGCAGCCTCCCCGGGGGGCCCCAGCATTTT. The chain has TRBV7-3 and TRBJ1-5; possible D gene TRBD1, 5 bases. The V and J ends lost 5 bases and 9 bases respectively, with 11 bases between them. CDR1 SGHTA and CDR2 FQGTGA come from the germline V gene. CDR3 length: 12 amino acids.

This chain uses TRBV19 with TRBJ1-4; 7 bases match TRBD1. V trimming: 9 bases; J trimming: 7 bases; junction bases outside the gene matches: 11. Germline V lookup: CDR1 LNHDA, CDR2 SQIVND (reference sequence). This CDR3 comprises 14 residues. The CDR3 loop reads CARRNRGYSEKLFF. The DNA of the CDR3 is TGTGCCAGACGAAACAGGGGCTACTCTGAAAAACTGTTTTTT.

The chain links TRBV18 to TRBJ1-1, with D perhaps matching TRBD1 (5 bases). Trimming cost V 6 bases and J 7 bases, with 12 bases left between them. The length of the CDR3 is 12 residues. The germline V gene encodes CDR1 KGHSH and CDR2 LQKENI. CDR3 sequence reads: CASSWAGHEAFF. The CDR3 DNA is TGTGCCAGCTCCTGGGCGGGGCATGAAGCTTTCTTT.

The chain is built from TRBV2 and TRBJ1-1; D gene uncertain. The CDR3 spans 16 residues. Germline V gene data show CDR1 as SNHLY and CDR2 as FYNNEI. V lost 4 bases to trimming and J lost 3 bases, with 18 bases between them. The DNA for the CDR3 is TGTGCCAGCAGTGGGATTGGTGGGCCCGCTTACACTGAAGCTTTCTTT. It encodes CASSGIGGPAYTEAFF. The whole variable domain, remainder taken from reference TRBV2 and TRBJ1-1, is EPEVTQTPSHQVTQMGQEVILRCVPISNHLYFYWYRQILGQKVEFLVSFYNNEISEKSEIFDDQFSVERPDGSNFTLKIRSTKLEDSAMYFCASSGIGGPAYTEAFFGQGTRLTVV.

The chain couples TRBV7-3 to TRBJ2-2, with 9 bases aligning to TRBD2. Germline V lookup: CDR1 SGHTA, CDR2 FQGTGA. CDR3 size: 15 residues. The ends lost 7 bases at V and 1 base at J; junction bases unmatched: 4. Here the CDR3 reads CASTISGRNTGELFF. The CDR3 DNA is TGTGCCAGCACCATTAGCGGGAGGAACACCGGGGAGCTGTTTTTT.

The CDR3 protein is CARLQGWNSPLHF. CDR3 nucleotides: TGCGCCAGACTACAGGGTTGGAATTCACCCCTCCACTTT. The rearrangement uses TRBV10-1 and TRBJ1-6, with D possibly being TRBD1 (6 bases). CDR1 WNHNN and CDR2 SYGVQD come from the germline V gene (reference sequence). The CDR3 spans 13 residues. V lost 9 bases to trimming and J lost 7 bases, with 13 bases between them.

This chain links TRBV5-8 with TRBJ1-5; 7 bases align to TRBD1. Trimming cost V 5 bases and J 7 bases; bases outside gene matches: 0. Per the germline V gene, CDR1 is SGHTS and CDR2 is YDEGEE. CDR3 length: 11 amino acids. The CDR3 DNA is TGTGCCAGCAGACAGGGGCAGCCCCAGCATTTT. It translates to CASRQGQPQHF.

The chain recombines TRBV19 with TRBJ1-5, with 9 nucleotides matching TRBD1. In germline, CDR1 is LNHDA, CDR2 SQIVND (reference sequence). The CDR3 has 14 amino acids. V lost 7 bases and J lost 5; bases outside the gene matches: 6. The CDR3 spells CASMRQGEYQPQHF. DNA of the CDR3: TGTGCCAGTATGCGACAGGGGGAATATCAGCCCCAGCATTTT.

The chain combines TRBV5-1 with TRBJ2-7; D is perhaps TRBD2 (7 bases). Germline V gene data show CDR1 as SGHRS and CDR2 as YFSETQ. V lost 3 bases, J lost 0 bases, and 25 bases lay in between. This CDR3 region has 19 residues. CDR3 in DNA: TGCGCCAGCAGCTCCCGGGGGGCGAATTTGAGGGGCACCTCCTACGAGCAGTACTTC. Its protein product is CASSSRGANLRGTSYEQYF.

V usage is TRBV9 and J usage is TRBJ2-7, with TRBD2 matching over 12 bases. After removal of 0 bases from V and 0 bases from J, the junction contained 4 bases not matched to a gene. This CDR3 region has 17 residues. CDR1 and CDR2 from the germline V gene are SGDLS and YYNGEE. The CDR3 region is CASSVGTGLAGSYEQYF. CDR3 nucleotides: TGTGCCAGCAGCGTAGGCACGGGACTAGCGGGCTCCTACGAGCAGTACTTC.

The J gene is TRBJ2-3, the V gene TRBV7-6, with a weak D call TRBD2 (6 bases). Per germline, CDR1 SGHVS and CDR2 FNYEAQ. Trimming took 0 bases from V and 6 from J, leaving 10 bases between them. The CDR3 runs 14 residues. CDR3 sequence reads: CASSLANGGDTQYF. As DNA, the CDR3 is TGTGCCAGCAGCTTAGCTAATGGGGGGGATACGCAGTATTTT. Full variable domain (outside the CDR3, taken from reference TRBV7-6 and TRBJ2-3): GAGVSQSPRYKVTKRGQDVALRCDPISGHVSLYWYRQALGQGPEFLTYFNYEAQQDKSGLPNDRFSAERPEGSISTLTIQRTEQRDSAMYRCASSLANGGDTQYFGPGTRLTVL.

The chain links TRBV10-1 to TRBJ2-7; TRBD1 matches at 9 bases. Germline V gives CDR1 WNHNN, CDR2 SYGVQD (reference sequence). CDR3 length equals 15 residues. The ends lost 6 bases at V and 1 base at J; junction bases unmatched: 7. CDR3 sequence (DNA): TGCGCCAGCAGCTCCCGGGACAGGGTGTCCTACGAGCAGTACTTC. Translating gives CASSSRDRVSYEQYF.

This chain connects TRBV27 to TRBJ1-2; D is perhaps TRBD1 (6 bases). Germline-derived CDR1 and CDR2 are MNHEY and SMNVEV (reference sequence). CDR3 length equals 14 residues. Between the trimmed V and J ends, which lost 5 bases and 5 bases, there was a span of 15 bases. The CDR3 region has the DNA TGTGCCAGCAGTGCTATAGGGGGATGGTATGGCTACACCTTC. Translation gives CASSAIGGWYGYTF.

CDR3 in amino acids: CASSYGGDGDEQFF. The CDR3 coding sequence is TGTGCCAGCAGTTACGGGGGAGATGGGGATGAGCAGTTCTTC. The V call is TRBV6-5, the J call TRBJ2-1; the D call may be TRBD1 or TRBD2 (5 bases each). Germline assignment: CDR1 MNHEY and CDR2 SVGAGI. Trimming cost V 2 bases and J 8 bases, with 13 bases left between them. This CDR3 has 14 residues.

The DNA for the CDR3 is TGTGCCAGCAGCTTTGGCCTTCCCTACGAGCAGTACTTC. Translated, it gives CASSFGLPYEQYF. V is TRBV7-9 and J is TRBJ2-7; D unresolved. V was shortened by 3 bases and J by 2 bases, with 8 bases between the two germline ends. Germline CDR1 is SEHNR and CDR2 is FQNEAQ (reference sequence). The CDR3 totals 13 residues.

The V and J genes are TRBV5-1 and TRBJ2-3, with 7 bases matching TRBD2. In germline, CDR1 is SGHRS, CDR2 YFSETQ. This CDR3 has 15 amino acids. V was clipped by 2 bases and J by 6 bases; unmatched bases: 9. This CDR3 is CASSFSAGVLDTQYF. The CDR3 DNA reads as TGCGCCAGCAGCTTCTCGGCGGGAGTTTTGGATACGCAGTATTTT.

The chain combines TRBV29-1 with TRBJ2-7; 11 nucleotides agree with TRBD2. This CDR3 has 14 residues. Per germline, CDR1 SQVTM and CDR2 ANQGSEA. V lost 6 bases to trimming and J lost 5 bases; unmatched junction nucleotides: 9. The DNA for the CDR3 is TGCAGCGTAGGGACTAGCGGCCGCCCCAACGAGCAGTACTTC. The encoded protein is CSVGTSGRPNEQYF.

The chain combines TRBV2 with TRBJ2-2; the D is unclear. Trimming took off 6 bases at V and 7 bases at J, with 12 bases between the two ends. CDR1 SNHLY and CDR2 FYNNEI come from the germline V gene. This CDR3 spans 13 amino acids. CDR3 nucleotides: TGTGCCAGCAGCTCCAGGCCCTTCGGGGAGCTGTTTTTT. Encoded protein: CASSSRPFGELFF.

The genes are TRBV18 and TRBJ2-6, with TRBD2 identical over 11 bases. V trimming: 4 bases; J trimming: 0 bases; junction bases outside the gene matches: 8. The CDR3 contains 19 residues. Germline V gene lookup returns CDR1 KGHSH and CDR2 LQKENI. The CDR3 sequence: CASSQPGLAGGSGANVLTF. CDR3 sequence (DNA): TGTGCCAGCTCACAACCCGGGCTAGCGGGGGGCTCTGGGGCCAACGTCCTGACTTTC.

This clone was picked up a small number of times. The chain uses TRBV7-9 and TRBJ1-1, with a possible D match to TRBD1 (6 bases). Germline V gene lookup returns CDR1 SEHNR and CDR2 FQNEAQ (reference sequence). This CDR3 is built from 15 residues. Trimming stripped 2 bases from V and 6 bases from J, with 16 bases between. The CDR3 DNA is TGTGCCAGCAGCTTACATGAACAGGGAATCGCTGAAGCTTTCTTT. It translates to CASSLHEQGIAEAFF.